This TCR beta chain is drawn from a study of cytomegalovirus exposure and HLA in healthy donors. V was pared by 1 base and J by 8 bases, with 5 bases of the junction left unmatched. Germline-derived CDR1 and CDR2 are SEHNR and FQNEAQ (reference sequence). CDR3 length: 14 amino acids. 60 Vbeta and 13 Jbeta primers were used in PCR. The protocol was immunoSEQ multiplex PCR, while the TCRdb copy is restricted to in-frame clones and leaves out a portion. Here the sample spans about 120,000 clones, 70% to 80% being singletons. The gene calls are TRBV7-9 and TRBJ2-4; 7 nucleotides agree with TRBD1. Specimen: PBMCs. The sequence derives from a woman younger than 30 in good health and CMV-seronegative. DNA for the CDR3: TGTGCCAGCAGCTTAGATCGACAGGGAGACATTCAGTACTTC. Its protein product is CASSLDRQGDIQYF.